Listed below are T cell receptor beta chains from one sample, sequenced in a study of circulating CD8 cells and anti-PD-1 response in melanoma. TCRdb itself ran the reads through MiXCR, one entry per CDR3 protein. The sample consists of hundreds of distinct CDR3 sequences, roughly 6.3% of them appearing once. Source: CD8+ T cells from PBMCs, taken at baseline or after one month of anti-PD-1 therapy (not recorded which). The origin of the receptors is a human donor with melanoma. The CDR3 runs from the conserved cysteine through the conserved F or W. A D gene is named only where the DNA matches it firmly. Where a row states a size, it is once, few, many or the class of an expanded clone; other rows omit it.

j_call v_call d_call clone_size cdr3_nt cdr3_aa
TRBJ1-1 TRBV19 TRBD1 medium-sized TGTGCCAGTGACAGGGTTCCGAACACTGAAGCTTTCTTT CASDRVPNTEAFF
TRBJ2-5 TRBV4-2 NA large TGTGCCAGCAGCCAAGGGGGCCGGGAGACCCAGTACTTC CASSQGGRETQYF
TRBJ2-1 TRBV2 NA large TGTGCCAGCAGCCGGGATACAGGGAGCAATGAGCAGTTCTTC CASSRDTGSNEQFF
TRBJ2-5 TRBV7-8 TRBD1 large TGTGCCAGCAGCTTATTAGGGGGCTTAGGAGAGACCCAGTACTTC CASSLLGGLGETQYF
TRBJ2-1 TRBV29-1 TRBD2 medium-sized TGCAGCGTTGAAGGGACTAGAACCTACAATGAGCAGTTCTTC CSVEGTRTYNEQFF
TRBJ2-7 TRBV27 TRBD1 medium-sized TGTGCCAGCAGTTTACATACGGACAGGGTTGCCTACGAGCAGTACTTC CASSLHTDRVAYEQYF
TRBJ1-1 TRBV6-1 NA large TGTGCCAGCAGTGGGGACACTTTCTCCGCTGAAGCTTTCTTT CASSGDTFSAEAFF
TRBJ2-7 TRBV25-1 NA large TGTGCCAGCAGTGCCTACGAGCAGTACTTC CASSAYEQYF
TRBJ2-7 TRBV19 TRBD2 NA TGTGCCAGTAGGGCAGGACTAGCGGGAGGCTACGAGCAGTACTTC CASRAGLAGGYEQYF
TRBJ2-1 TRBV20-1 NA medium-sized TGCAGTGCGCGGGACTTCAGCTCCTACAATGAGCAGTTCTTC CSARDFSSYNEQFF
TRBJ1-2 TRBV10-3 NA large TGTGCCATCAGTGATACTTATGGCTACACCTTC CAISDTYGYTF
TRBJ2-1 TRBV24-1 NA medium-sized TGTGCCACCAGTGATCGTAGCGGACAATACAATGAGCAGTTCTTC CATSDRSGQYNEQFF
TRBJ2-1 TRBV19 NA medium-sized TGTGCCAGTAGCTACGACTCGGGGATAGATGCCTACAATGAGCAGTTCTTC CASSYDSGIDAYNEQFF
TRBJ2-3 TRBV12-3/TRBV12-4 TRBD2 medium-sized TGTGCCAGCAGCCGACTAGCTACCACAGATACGCAGTATTTT CASSRLATTDTQYF
TRBJ1-1 TRBV4-2 NA large TGTGCCAGCAGCCAAGCCCTGACATCGAACACTGAAGCTTTCTTT CASSQALTSNTEAFF
TRBJ2-3 TRBV2 NA large TGTGCCAGCAGTGGGGGCGGGGACTCAGATACGCAGTATTTT CASSGGGDSDTQYF
TRBJ1-5 TRBV19 NA medium-sized TGTGCCAGTAGTATATTCGATACGGTCGCGGAGCCCCAGCATTTT CASSIFDTVAEPQHF
TRBJ2-1 TRBV29-1 NA medium-sized TGCAGCGTCCCTTTTAGGGGGTCCTACAATGAGCAGTTCTTC CSVPFRGSYNEQFF
TRBJ1-5 TRBV27 NA large TGTGCCAGCAGTTCAACAGGACATTCTCAGCCCCAGCATTTT CASSSTGHSQPQHF
TRBJ1-5 TRBV28 NA medium-sized TGTGCCAGCACGCCAGGGGACGACAATCAGCCCCAGCATTTT CASTPGDDNQPQHF
TRBJ2-1 TRBV27 TRBD2 medium-sized TGTGCCAGCAGTTTATGGACCTCAGCGGGGGGCTACTACAATGAGCAGTTCTTC CASSLWTSAGGYYNEQFF
TRBJ2-3 TRBV4-1 NA large TGCGCCAGCAGCCAAGGGTCCCCGAGCACAGATACGCAGTATTTT CASSQGSPSTDTQYF
TRBJ2-7 TRBV5-1 NA large TGCGCCAGCAGCTTGGGTCGAGAAACCTACGAGCAGTACTTC CASSLGRETYEQYF
TRBJ1-1 TRBV4-1 NA medium-sized TGCGCCAGCAGCCAAGATGTTGCGTTGAACACTGAAGCTTTCTTT CASSQDVALNTEAFF
TRBJ2-1 TRBV19 NA few TGTGCCAGTAGTCAGACAGGAGAAAACAATGAGCAGTTCTTC CASSQTGENNEQFF
TRBJ1-6 TRBV20-1 NA medium-sized TGCAGTGCTAGAGATGAGGTTAGACTGCTGGAATCACCCCTCCACTTT CSARDEVRLLESPLHF
TRBJ2-7 TRBV18 NA large TGTGCCAGCTCACAGGCCGGGACCTACGAGCAGTACTTC CASSQAGTYEQYF
TRBJ2-1 TRBV27 NA medium-sized TGTGCCAGCAGTTTAGGCGCTGAGCAGTTCTTC CASSLGAEQFF
TRBJ2-5 TRBV29-1 TRBD2 large TGCAGCGTTGAATTCCCTAGCGGGGGCCTCCGGACCCAGTACTTC CSVEFPSGGLRTQYF
TRBJ1-2 TRBV24-1 NA large TGTGCCACCAGTGATTTGCTCAATTCTGGCTACACCTTC CATSDLLNSGYTF
TRBJ2-5 TRBV20-1 NA NA TGCAGTGCTAGGAACAGGGAGGTCTACCAAGAGACCCAGCACTTC CSARNREVYQETQHF
TRBJ2-4 TRBV2 TRBD2 large TGTCCCAGCAGTCAATGGAGAAGCGGGAGAGTCCTAGCCAAAAACATTCAGTACTTC CPSSQWRSGRVLAKNIQYF
TRBJ1-1 TRBV27 NA large TGTGCCAGCAGTAACCGGGAACCCCTTCAACCCGAAGCTTTCTTT CASSNREPLQPEAFF
TRBJ2-2 TRBV29-1 NA medium-sized TGCAGCGTTGATTCTTTGGGATCGAACACCGGGGAGCTGTTTTTT CSVDSLGSNTGELFF
TRBJ2-5 TRBV7-3 TRBD2 NA TGTGCCAGCAGCTCAGCGGGGGGGCGAGAGACCCAGTACTTC CASSSAGGRETQYF
TRBJ1-3 TRBV27 TRBD1 large TGTGCCAGCAGTCGACAGGGGTCCTCTGGAAACACCATATATTTT CASSRQGSSGNTIYF
TRBJ2-1 TRBV2 NA medium-sized TGTGCCAGCAGTGCGGGCGGAGATTTGGATGAGCAGTTCTTC CASSAGGDLDEQFF
TRBJ2-1 TRBV19 TRBD2 medium-sized TGTGCCAGTAGTATAGATCCCCCTTTTGGCAGCGGGAGTCTCGATGAGCAGTTCTTC CASSIDPPFGSGSLDEQFF
TRBJ2-7 TRBV25-1 TRBD1 hyperexpanded TGTGCCAGCAGTGAAACCCTGACAGGGGACGAGCAGTACTTC CASSETLTGDEQYF
TRBJ2-1 TRBV11-1 NA large TGTGCCAGCAGCCACGGTAGCTGGTACAATGAGCAGTTCTTC CASSHGSWYNEQFF
TRBJ2-7 TRBV7-2 NA large TGTGCCAGCAGCATTAGCCCAGGGGCGTACGAGCAGTACTTC CASSISPGAYEQYF
TRBJ2-1 TRBV27 TRBD2 large TGTGCCAGCAGTTTATATTCTAGCGGGAGGTCCTACAATGAGCAGTTCTTC CASSLYSSGRSYNEQFF
TRBJ2-7 TRBV28 TRBD1 large TGTGCCAGCAGTGCCCCACCGACAGGGTTCAACGAGCAGTACTTC CASSAPPTGFNEQYF
TRBJ1-5 TRBV20-1 NA medium-sized TGCAGTGCTAGTGGAGTCGGTCAGCCCCAGCATTTT CSASGVGQPQHF
TRBJ2-7 TRBV19 NA medium-sized TGTGCCAGTAGTCCTGGGCAGGCCTACGAGCAGTACTTC CASSPGQAYEQYF
TRBJ2-7 TRBV2 TRBD1 medium-sized TGTGCCAGCAGCCTCCCGACAGGGATCCACGAGCAGTACTTC CASSLPTGIHEQYF
TRBJ2-1 TRBV28 NA medium-sized TGTGCCAGCAGTTTAGGCCTCCAGGGTGAGCAGTTCTTC CASSLGLQGEQFF
TRBJ2-7 TRBV28 NA large TGTGCCAGCAGTCCCCGGACTGCACCTTACGAGCAGTACTTC CASSPRTAPYEQYF
TRBJ2-2 TRBV2 NA large TGTGCCAGCAGTGACGCTAGGGTACTTCCCGGGGAGCTGTTTTTT CASSDARVLPGELFF
TRBJ2-1 TRBV27 TRBD2 large TGTGCCAGCAAACTAGCGGCTGAGCAGTTCTTC CASKLAAEQFF
TRBJ2-7 TRBV27 TRBD1 NA TGTGCCAGCAGTGGGCGGGACAGGGGAATCCACGAGCAGTACTTC CASSGRDRGIHEQYF
TRBJ1-1 TRBV25-1 NA medium-sized TGTGCCAGCAGTGAATTTACTAAAGCTTTCTTT CASSEFTKAFF
TRBJ2-3 TRBV2 NA large TGTGCCAGCAGTGAAGCAAGGGGGACAGATACGCAGTATTTT CASSEARGTDTQYF
TRBJ2-7 TRBV5-6 NA NA TGTGCCAGCAGCTTCAGAGTCCACGAGCAGTACTTC CASSFRVHEQYF
TRBJ2-3 TRBV5-5 TRBD2 medium-sized TGTGCCAGCAGCTTGCAGGGACTAGCGGGGGGAACCCTCACAGATACGCAGTATTTT CASSLQGLAGGTLTDTQYF